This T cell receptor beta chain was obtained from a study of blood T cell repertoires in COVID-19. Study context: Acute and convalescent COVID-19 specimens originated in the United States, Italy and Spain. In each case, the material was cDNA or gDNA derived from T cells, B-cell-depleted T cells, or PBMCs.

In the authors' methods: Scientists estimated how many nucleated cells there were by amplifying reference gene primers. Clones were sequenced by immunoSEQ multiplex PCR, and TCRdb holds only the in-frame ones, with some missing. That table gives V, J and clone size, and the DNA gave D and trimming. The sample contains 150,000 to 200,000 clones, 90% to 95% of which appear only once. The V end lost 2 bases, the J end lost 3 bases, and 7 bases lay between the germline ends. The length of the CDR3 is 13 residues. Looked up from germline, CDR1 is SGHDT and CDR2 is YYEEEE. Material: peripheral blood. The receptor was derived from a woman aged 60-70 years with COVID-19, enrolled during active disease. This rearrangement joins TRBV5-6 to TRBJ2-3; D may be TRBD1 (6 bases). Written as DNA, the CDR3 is TGTGCCAGCAGCTTCACAGGGACAGATACGCAGTATTTT. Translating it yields CASSFTGTDTQYF.